The 9 T cell receptor beta chains presented below share a single source sample, sequenced in a study of Graves' ophthalmopathy and Graves' hyperthyroidism. Amplified TCR beta CDR3 regions were obtained using RNA transcripts as template. First-round RT-PCR employed HTBI primers, with a second-round multiplex PCR after it. Each CDR3 protein is one row after TCRdb ran MiXCR on the multiplex PCR reads. Seen here are nearly 400,000 distinct CDR3 sequences, around 17% observed once, and the top ten hold approximately 1.4%. The sample was peripheral blood. Every receptor here comes from a woman aged 18 to 35 with Graves' ophthalmopathy.

This clonotype was seen ten or more times. The chain combines TRBV19 with TRBJ2-7; 11 nucleotides agree with TRBD1. Trimming at V came to 5 bases and at J to 6 bases, leaving 9 bases not matched to a gene. Germline V gene lookup returns CDR1 LNHDA and CDR2 SQIVND (reference sequence). The CDR3 loop spans 15 amino acids. The DNA for the CDR3 is TGTGCCAGTAGTTCTCAAACCGGGACAGGGGGCGAGCAGTACTTC. Amino acids: CASSSQTGTGGEQYF.

In its sample, this clonotype was seen many times. The J gene is TRBJ1-1, the V gene TRBV9; the D gene is possibly TRBD1 (6 bases). Trimming left V 3 bases short and J 4 bases short, with 10 bases between. The germline CDR1 and CDR2 sequences are SGDLS and YYNGEE. This CDR3 is built from 13 residues. The CDR3 loop is CASSDRVGTEAFF. In DNA form, the CDR3 reads TGTGCCAGCAGCGACAGGGTTGGCACTGAAGCTTTCTTT.

This clonotype was recorded many times. The chain links TRBV4-1 to TRBJ2-5; D is unresolved. CDR3 length equals 14 residues. Germline lookup yields CDR1 MGHRA and CDR2 YSYEKL. The V end lost 1 base, the J end lost 2 bases, and 8 bases lay between the germline ends. The CDR3 coding sequence is TGCGCCAGCAGCCAAGTTTCGCGGCAAGAGACCCAGTACTTC. It encodes CASSQVSRQETQYF.

This clonotype was counted at least ten times. The chain links TRBV7-9 to TRBJ1-1, with D maybe TRBD1 (5 bases). Trimming cost V 4 bases and J 7 bases, with 16 bases left between them. The CDR3 runs 14 residues. Germline loops: CDR1 SEHNR, CDR2 FQNEAQ (reference sequence). CDR3 protein: CASSSGRRQVEAFF. CDR3 coding DNA: TGTGCCAGCAGCTCGGGGCGGCGGCAGGTTGAAGCTTTCTTT.

This clonotype was observed many times. This chain connects TRBV29-1 to TRBJ1-5; maybe TRBD1 (5 bases). Germline V gene lookup returns CDR1 SQVTM and CDR2 ANQGSEA. The CDR3 has 15 amino acids. Trimming left V 7 bases short and J 2 bases short, with 18 bases between. The CDR3 loop reads CSAAEGPGGNQPQHF. The DNA of the CDR3 is TGCAGCGCCGCGGAGGGGCCGGGGGGCAATCAGCCCCAGCATTTT.

This clonotype was counted ten times or more. This sequence joins TRBV6-1 and TRBJ1-1; the D gene is possibly TRBD1 (6 bases). This CDR3 spans 13 amino acids. Germline lookup yields CDR1 MNHNS and CDR2 SASEGT. V dropped 1 base and J dropped 7 bases, with 10 bases sitting between them. CDR3 amino acids: CASSEDPQGEAFF. In DNA, the CDR3 is TGTGCCAGCAGTGAAGATCCACAGGGTGAAGCTTTCTTT.

This clonotype was detected only a few times. V usage is TRBV12-3 or TRBV12-4 and J usage is TRBJ1-3; D not certain. The ends were cut back, 6 bases at V and 0 bases at J, with 9 bases in the middle. The CDR3 runs 14 residues. DNA for the CDR3: TGTGCCAGCAGCCGAAGCGACTCTGGAAACACCATATATTTT. It is translated as CASSRSDSGNTIYF.

This clonotype was counted at least ten times. The chain couples TRBV9 to TRBJ1-5; 7 bases are shared with TRBD1. Germline CDR1 SGDLS, CDR2 YYNGEE. The ends lost 3 bases at V and 7 bases at J; junction bases unmatched: 7. The CDR3 consists of 14 residues. The CDR3 is CASSGGGAVQPQHF. In DNA, the CDR3 is TGTGCCAGCAGCGGAGGGGGCGCCGTCCAGCCCCAGCATTTT.

Ten or more counts support this clonotype. V and J are TRBV11-2 and TRBJ2-6, with D hard to call. Germline CDR1 reads SGHAT; CDR2 reads FQNNGV. Between the trimmed V and J ends, which lost 9 bases and 4 bases, there was a span of 19 bases. CDR3 size: 16 residues. CDR3 region: CASQLRVSRGANVLTF. The CDR3 DNA is TGTGCCAGTCAGCTTAGGGTATCGCGCGGGGCCAACGTCCTGACTTTC. The complete variable domain, with remaining parts taken from reference TRBV11-2 and TRBJ2-6, reads EAGVAQSPRYKIIEKRQSVAFWCNPISGHATLYWYQQILGQGPKLLIQFQNNGVVDDSQLPKDRFSAERLKGVDSTLKIQPAKLEDSAVYLCASQLRVSRGANVLTFGAGSRLTVL.